Each of the 28 T cell receptor beta chains below was sequenced from the same sample in a study of PD-1 blockade in classical Hodgkin lymphoma. Brentuximab vedotin exposure varied among the patients, all of whom had relapsed after autologous stem cell transplantation. Profiled with immunoSEQ multiplex PCR; TCRdb holds only in-frame clones, not every one. The data show tens of thousands of clones, about 88% seen once. This material consisted of peripheral blood mononuclear cells (PBMCs), taken at baseline. Receptors were obtained from a human donor with classical Hodgkin lymphoma.

The chain has TRBV10-3 and TRBJ2-7, with 10 bases aligning to TRBD2. In germline, CDR1 is ENHRY, CDR2 SYGVKD. There are 15 residues in the CDR3. V dropped 0 bases and J dropped 4; count of bases not matched to a gene: 3. CDR3 amino acids: CAISESTSGSYEQYF. In DNA, the CDR3 is TGTGCCATCAGTGAGTCGACTAGCGGGTCTTACGAGCAGTACTTC.

This rearrangement joins TRBV6-5 to TRBJ2-1; 7 bases are a match to TRBD1. V gave up 7 bases and J gave up 2 bases; unmatched junction bases: 8. From germline, CDR1 is MNHEY and CDR2 SVGAGI. The CDR3 has 15 amino acids. The CDR3 reads CASNPRGTAYNEQFF. CDR3 sequence (DNA): TGTGCCAGCAATCCTCGTGGGACAGCCTACAATGAGCAGTTCTTC.

The rearrangement joins TRBV7-3 to TRBJ2-1, with 8 bases fitting TRBD2. Germline CDR1 is SGHTA and CDR2 is FQGTGA. This CDR3 spans 17 amino acids. J gave up 9 bases and V 2 bases, and 15 bases lay outside the gene matches. This CDR3 is CASSLGITGTSWGEQFF. The CDR3 DNA follows: TGTGCCAGCAGCTTAGGGATAACCGGGACTAGTTGGGGTGAGCAGTTCTTC. Supplemented by reference TRBV7-3 and TRBJ2-1, the full variable domain reads GAGVSQTPSNKVTEKGKYVELRCDPISGHTALYWYRQSLGQGPEFLIYFQGTGAADDSGLPNDRFFAVRPEGSVSTLKIQRTERGDSAVYLCASSLGITGTSWGEQFFGPGTRLTVL.

The chain employs TRBV2 and TRBJ2-7; maybe TRBD2 (6 bases). CDR1 is SNHLY and CDR2 is FYNNEI in the germline V gene. CDR3 size: 15 residues. The germline V and J ends were trimmed by 2 bases and 5 bases, with 16 bases remaining between them. The CDR3 is CASSEFPGRHHEQYF. The CDR3 DNA follows: TGTGCCAGCAGTGAATTCCCAGGGAGGCATCACGAGCAGTACTTC.

This chain links TRBV5-1 with TRBJ2-7; no clear D. Germline assignment: CDR1 SGHRS and CDR2 YFSETQ. V gave up 0 bases and J gave up 0 bases, with 13 bases separating them. This CDR3 contains 16 residues. CDR3 amino acids: CASSLAQALTSYEQYF. In DNA, the CDR3 is TGCGCCAGCAGCTTGGCGCAGGCTCTCACCTCCTACGAGCAGTACTTC. The complete variable domain, with remaining parts taken from reference TRBV5-1 and TRBJ2-7, reads KAGVTQTPRYLIKTRGQQVTLSCSPISGHRSVSWYQQTPGQGLQFLFEYFSETQRNKGNFPGRFSGRQFSNSRSEMNVSTLELGDSALYLCASSLAQALTSYEQYFGPGTRLTVT.

The table lists this clone with a few counts. The V and J genes are TRBV6-4 and TRBJ1-5; D is unresolved. Deletions cut 9 bases from V and 3 bases from J, with 3 bases between. The germline CDR1 and CDR2 sequences are MRHNA and SNTAGT. The CDR3 is 10 amino acids. Here the CDR3 reads CASFNQPQHF. DNA of the CDR3: TGTGCCAGTTTCAATCAGCCCCAGCATTTT.

The chain uses TRBV6-5 and TRBJ2-1; TRBD2 matches 10 bases. The length of the CDR3 is 15 residues. Germline CDR1 reads MNHEY; CDR2 reads SVGAGI. Germline trimming cut 5 bases from V and 6 bases from J; bases unmatched to any gene: 7. CDR3 in DNA: TGTGCCAGCAGTCCTAGGAGCGGGGGGGCCAATGAGCAGTTCTTC. It encodes CASSPRSGGANEQFF.

This chain joins TRBV10-1 and TRBJ2-7; D may match TRBD1 or TRBD2 (5 bases each). With 3 bases removed from V and 0 bases from J, the gap between germline ends came to 18 bases. This CDR3 is 17 amino acids long. Germline lookup yields CDR1 WNHNN and CDR2 SYGVQD (reference sequence). CDR3 residues: CASSEGSQGPGSYEQYF. As DNA, the CDR3 is TGCGCCAGCAGTGAAGGGAGTCAGGGTCCTGGCTCCTACGAGCAGTACTTC.

This clone was recorded once. This rearrangement joins TRBV19 to TRBJ2-7, with 10 bases aligning to TRBD2. Germline CDR1 LNHDA, CDR2 SQIVND (reference sequence). V was clipped by 3 bases and J by 1 base; unmatched bases: 9. This CDR3 region has 17 residues. The CDR3 nucleotides read TGTGCCAGTAGTATGGGAAGCGGGGGGGCCGAATCCTACGAGCAGTACTTC. As protein: CASSMGSGGAESYEQYF.

The CDR3 DNA reads as TGTGCCAGCAGTTACATCACAGGGAGAGAGACCCAGTACTTC. It yields the protein CASSYITGRETQYF. The V gene is TRBV6-6, the J gene TRBJ2-5; tentative D call: TRBD1 (6 bases). The CDR3 totals 14 residues. The ends were cut back, 2 bases at V and 4 bases at J, with 11 bases in the middle. Per the germline V gene, CDR1 is MNHNY and CDR2 is SVGAGI (reference sequence).

The chain has TRBV4-1 and TRBJ1-4; a weak D match, TRBD1 (6 bases). Trimming pared 4 bases from V and 4 bases from J, leaving 10 bases between. The CDR3 is 14 amino acids. Germline V gene sequence: CDR1 MGHRA, CDR2 YSYEKL. The CDR3 DNA sequence: TGCGCCAGCAGCCTTGGACAGTTTAATGAAAAACTGTTTTTT. Protein: CASSLGQFNEKLFF.

The chain carries TRBV9 and TRBJ2-3; 11 positions match TRBD2. V was clipped by 0 bases and J by 2 bases; unmatched bases: 8. This CDR3 comprises 18 residues. CDR1 SGDLS and CDR2 YYNGEE come from the germline V gene. CDR3 sequence reads: CASSVERETSGTTDTQYF. Here the CDR3 DNA reads TGTGCCAGCAGCGTAGAGAGGGAGACTAGCGGGACCACAGATACGCAGTATTTT. The full variable domain, rest sourced from reference TRBV9 and TRBJ2-3, is DSGVTQTPKHLITATGQRVTLRCSPRSGDLSVYWYQQSLDQGLQFLIQYYNGEERAKGNILERFSAQQFPDLHSELNLSSLELGDSALYFCASSVERETSGTTDTQYFGPGTRLTVL.

The chain has TRBV28 and TRBJ1-4, with D maybe TRBD1 (6 bases). The germline CDR1 and CDR2 sequences are MDHEN and SYDVKM. V was cut by 3 bases and J by 8 bases, with 16 bases left in between. The CDR3 is 15 residues long. CDR3 sequence: CASSLPGQGNEKLFF. The CDR3 DNA reads as TGTGCCAGCAGTTTGCCGGGGCAGGGGAACGAAAAACTGTTTTTT.

V gene TRBV19 combines with J gene TRBJ2-7, with TRBD1 matching 8 bases. With V trimmed by 4 bases and J by 6 bases, 14 bases remained unmatched. The germline V gene has CDR1 LNHDA and CDR2 SQIVND (reference sequence). The CDR3 consists of 16 residues. The CDR3 loop reads CASSTGQGRASGEQYF. CDR3 nucleotides: TGTGCCAGTAGTACCGGACAGGGAAGGGCATCAGGCGAGCAGTACTTC.

A remark on this clone: This sample also contains other DNA sequences that code for the same CDR3. J is TRBJ2-7 and V is TRBV4-1, with TRBD1 as a possible D gene (5 bases). V shed 0 bases and J shed 7 bases, with 19 bases lying between them. Germline lookup yields CDR1 MGHRA and CDR2 YSYEKL. CDR3 length equals 16 residues. The DNA for the CDR3 is TGCGCCAGCAGCCAAGATTGGCGGCAGGGATTCGATGAGCAGTACTTC. It yields the protein CASSQDWRQGFDEQYF.

V and J are TRBV25-1 and TRBJ2-2; possibly TRBD1 or TRBD2 for D (6 bases each). V lost 1 base and J 6 bases, leaving 18 bases between the germline ends. The CDR3 is 17 residues long. The germline V gene encodes CDR1 MGHDK and CDR2 SYGVNS. The CDR3 reads CASSEWGASFRAGELFF. DNA for the CDR3: TGTGCCAGCAGTGAATGGGGGGCTAGTTTTCGAGCCGGGGAGCTGTTTTTT. The complete variable domain, with remaining parts taken from reference TRBV25-1 and TRBJ2-2, reads EADIYQTPRYLVIGTGKKITLECSQTMGHDKMYWYQQDPGMELHLIHYSYGVNSTEKGDLSSESTVSRIRTEHFPLTLESARPSHTSQYLCASSEWGASFRAGELFFGEGSRLTVL.

The chain couples TRBV27 to TRBJ2-1; D might be TRBD1 or TRBD2, each matching 5 bases. V dropped 7 bases and J dropped 4 bases, with 17 bases sitting between them. CDR3 length equals 15 residues. In germline, CDR1 is MNHEY, CDR2 SMNVEV (reference sequence). Written as DNA, the CDR3 is TGTGCCAGCACTTTCCGGGACCCCAGTTACAATGAGCAGTTCTTC. As protein: CASTFRDPSYNEQFF.

This rearrangement joins TRBV7-9 to TRBJ1-1; D gene ambiguous. Germline CDR1 SEHNR, CDR2 FQNEAQ (reference sequence). The CDR3 loop spans 11 amino acids. V lost 5 bases and J lost 7, with 8 bases in between. As DNA, the CDR3 is TGTGCCAGCAGCACGGACGGTGAAGCTTTCTTT. This encodes CASSTDGEAFF.

J is TRBJ2-3 and V is TRBV7-9; 9 bases map to TRBD1. Germline CDR1 SEHNR, CDR2 FQNEAQ (reference sequence). The length of the CDR3 is 15 residues. The V segment lost 4 bases and the J segment 4 bases; nucleotides outside the gene matches: 6. The CDR3 protein is CASSWGDRVSDTQYF. CDR3 sequence (DNA): TGTGCCAGCAGCTGGGGGGACAGGGTATCAGATACGCAGTATTTT.

The rearrangement joins TRBV23-1 to TRBJ2-5; D gene unclear. TRBV23-1 belongs to the ORF category, with a function that is uncertain. This CDR3 comprises 12 residues. With 6 bases removed from V and 4 bases from J, the gap between germline ends came to 9 bases. The CDR3: CASSRFRETQYF. The CDR3 DNA is TGCGCCAGCAGCCGCTTTAGAGAGACCCAGTACTTC.

The chain is built from TRBV4-1 and TRBJ2-7, with D possibly being TRBD2 (5 bases). V was trimmed by 4 bases and J by 1 base, leaving 8 bases between them. The CDR3 covers 13 residues. Germline V gene lookup returns CDR1 MGHRA and CDR2 YSYEKL. This chain's CDR3 is CASSLGLSYEQYF. The CDR3 DNA follows: TGCGCCAGCAGCCTAGGACTTTCCTACGAGCAGTACTTC.

The J gene is TRBJ2-7, the V gene TRBV7-3, with 7 bases matching TRBD2. Germline trimming cut 2 bases from V and 3 bases from J; bases unmatched to any gene: 16. CDR1 and CDR2 (germline): SGHTA, FQGTGA. The CDR3 totals 18 residues. CDR3 protein: CASSLGAGARGFLYEQYF. The CDR3, as DNA: TGTGCCAGCAGCTTAGGGGCGGGAGCCCGGGGGTTCCTCTACGAGCAGTACTTC. The full variable domain, completed using reference TRBV7-3 and TRBJ2-7, is GAGVSQTPSNKVTEKGKYVELRCDPISGHTALYWYRQSLGQGPEFLIYFQGTGAADDSGLPNDRFFAVRPEGSVSTLKIQRTERGDSAVYLCASSLGAGARGFLYEQYFGPGTRLTVT.

This chain joins TRBV7-3 and TRBJ2-1, with D perhaps TRBD1 or TRBD2 (6 bases each). Trimming removed 0 bases from V and 4 bases from J, with 31 bases in between. Germline V gene sequence: CDR1 SGHTA, CDR2 FQGTGA. CDR3 length: 22 amino acids. In nucleotides, the CDR3 is TGTGCCAGCAGCTTAACTCCAGCGACCCCGACTAGTTCTAACAGGGTATACAATGAGCAGTTCTTC. It encodes CASSLTPATPTSSNRVYNEQFF. Together with reference TRBV7-3 and TRBJ2-1, the CDR3 gives the full variable domain: GAGVSQTPSNKVTEKGKYVELRCDPISGHTALYWYRQSLGQGPEFLIYFQGTGAADDSGLPNDRFFAVRPEGSVSTLKIQRTERGDSAVYLCASSLTPATPTSSNRVYNEQFFGPGTRLTVL.

The chain has TRBV19 and TRBJ1-2, with TRBD1 matching over 8 bases. Germline CDR1 reads LNHDA; CDR2 reads SQIVND (reference sequence). The CDR3 has 15 amino acids. Unmatched junction bases numbered 19, after V lost 11 bases and J lost 8 bases. CDR3 residues: CAATPGQGSRTGYTF. The DNA of the CDR3 is TGTGCCGCCACCCCAGGACAGGGTAGCCGCACGGGCTACACCTTC.

The chain couples TRBV15 to TRBJ2-1; no definite D call. Trimming pared 6 bases from V and 4 bases from J, leaving 10 bases between. CDR1 and CDR2 (germline): LNHNV, YYDKDF (reference sequence). The CDR3 covers 13 residues. CDR3: CATRKGAYNEQFF. The CDR3, as DNA: TGTGCCACCAGAAAGGGCGCGTACAATGAGCAGTTCTTC.

V usage is TRBV19 and J usage is TRBJ1-4; no clear D. The CDR3 contains 13 residues. Germline V gene lookup returns CDR1 LNHDA and CDR2 SQIVND (reference sequence). V lost 0 bases to trimming and J lost 8 bases, with 7 bases between them. CDR3 residues: CASSIDLEEKLFF. Written as DNA, the CDR3 is TGTGCCAGTAGTATAGATCTGGAGGAAAAACTGTTTTTT.

The rearrangement uses TRBV7-9 and TRBJ2-7, with D maybe TRBD1 (5 bases). The germline CDR1 and CDR2 sequences are SEHNR and FQNEAQ (reference sequence). This CDR3 has 13 residues. Trimming took 5 bases from V and 4 from J, leaving 12 bases between them. The CDR3 DNA sequence: TGTGCCAGCAGCCTTATGCAGGGTTACGAGCAGTACTTC. Its translation: CASSLMQGYEQYF.

The chain combines TRBV28 with TRBJ2-3; 11 nucleotides agree with TRBD2. CDR3 length: 18 residues. Germline CDR1 is MDHEN and CDR2 is SYDVKM. The trim removed 2 bases at V and 0 bases at J, leaving 7 bases unmatched. CDR3 protein: CASSLILAGGGSTDTQYF. The DNA for the CDR3 is TGTGCCAGCAGTTTAATCCTAGCGGGGGGAGGTAGCACAGATACGCAGTATTTT.